What follows are 22 T cell receptor beta chains derived from one specimen sequenced in a study of T cell responses to AZD1222 COVID-19 vaccine. Repertoires were generated with immunoSEQ multiplex PCR, while TCRdb's copy carries only in-frame clones and drops some. Of tens of thousands of clones in the sample, 89% were seen once. The source material was peripheral blood, sampled 28 days after the second AZD1222 dose. These receptors were taken from an adult who received the AZD1222 COVID-19 vaccine.

This clone was counted a single time. The chain joins TRBV9 to TRBJ2-3; possibly TRBD2 for D (6 bases). The CDR3 loop spans 16 amino acids. Germline V gene sequence: CDR1 SGDLS, CDR2 YYNGEE. Trimming removed 0 bases from V and 4 bases from J, with 15 bases in between. The CDR3, as DNA: TGTGCCAGCAGCGTAGTGGGCGGGATGCGGGCAGATACGCAGTATTTT. Its protein product is CASSVVGGMRADTQYF.

This chain joins TRBV11-2 and TRBJ1-1; D remains ambiguous. Trimming left V 6 bases short and J 0 bases short, with 5 bases between. The germline V gene has CDR1 SGHAT and CDR2 FQNNGV. CDR3 length: 12 amino acids. As DNA, the CDR3 is TGTGCCAGCAGTTGGGTGAACACTGAAGCTTTCTTT. It encodes CASSWVNTEAFF.

The gene calls are TRBV2 and TRBJ1-3; unclear D gene. Germline loops: CDR1 SNHLY, CDR2 FYNNEI. This CDR3 has 16 amino acids. The germline V and J ends were trimmed by 4 bases and 6 bases, with 19 bases remaining between them. The DNA of the CDR3 is TGTGCCAGCAGTGCGGAGGTCCGTTTACTGTTAAACACCATATATTTT. Translating it yields CASSAEVRLLLNTIYF.

CDR3 DNA: TGTGCCAGCAGTTACTCACTGGGGCAGGTCTATGGCTACACCTTC. Translation: CASSYSLGQVYGYTF. The rearrangement links TRBV6-5 to TRBJ1-2, with D possibly TRBD1 on 5 matching bases. The ends were cut back, 0 bases at V and 4 bases at J, with 12 bases in the middle. The CDR3 is made up of 15 amino acids. CDR1 and CDR2 (germline): MNHEY, SVGAGI.

The chain is built from TRBV30 and TRBJ1-5; D call uncertain. The CDR3 runs to 13 residues. CDR1 is GTSNPN and CDR2 is SVGIG in the germline V gene (reference sequence). Trimming cost V 5 bases and J 4 bases, with 12 bases left between them. The CDR3 is CAWGMGVNQPQHF. DNA of the CDR3: TGTGCCTGGGGGATGGGAGTTAATCAGCCCCAGCATTTT.

V is TRBV4-2 and J is TRBJ1-4, with D perhaps TRBD1 (5 bases). CDR1 LGHNA and CDR2 YNFKEQ come from the germline V gene. The CDR3 is 16 residues long. Trimming pared 0 bases from V and 8 bases from J, leaving 16 bases between. The CDR3 DNA is TGTGCCAGCAGCCAAGAAGAGGGCCAGGGCAGAGAAAAACTGTTTTTT. This encodes CASSQEEGQGREKLFF.

V and J are TRBV28 and TRBJ1-2, with unresolved D. The CDR3 has 16 amino acids. Germline values: CDR1 MDHEN, CDR2 SYDVKM. Trimming removed 2 bases from V and 0 bases from J, with 13 bases in between. CDR3 nucleotide sequence: TGTGCCAGCAGTTTACGGGCGGAGCCAACTAACTATGGCTACACCTTC. This translates into CASSLRAEPTNYGYTF.

The DNA for the CDR3 is TGTGCCAGTAGGACCACGGGCCGCGGGCGGGGTGAGCAGTTCTTC. Translating it yields CASRTTGRGRGEQFF. V usage is TRBV19 and J usage is TRBJ2-1; D may be TRBD2 (6 bases). V was pared by 6 bases and J by 9 bases, with 21 bases between. The CDR3 covers 15 residues. Per germline, CDR1 LNHDA and CDR2 SQIVND (reference sequence).

A note on this clone: A read error may produce the germline difference seen at one junction end. The chain is built from TRBV15 and TRBJ2-1; TRBD2 agrees at 12 bases. This CDR3 has 13 amino acids. Germline values: CDR1 LNHNV, CDR2 YYDKDF (reference sequence). The chain's CDR3 is CATSRMGTSGRVF. The CDR3 region has the DNA TGTGCCACCAGCAGGATGGGGACTAGCGGGCGGGTCTTC. The full variable domain, its missing parts supplied by reference TRBV15 and TRBJ2-1, is DAMVIQNPRYQVTQFGKPVTLSCSQTLNHNVMYWYQQKSSQAPKLLFHYYDKDFNNEADTPDNFQSRRPNTSFCFLDIRSPGLGDTAMYLCATSRMGTSGRVFGPGTRLTVL.

The chain joins TRBV28 to TRBJ1-5; D perhaps matches TRBD1 (6 bases). Germline lookup yields CDR1 MDHEN and CDR2 SYDVKM. The V end lost 2 bases, the J end lost 3 bases, and 14 bases lay between the germline ends. There are 16 residues in the CDR3. CDR3 sequence reads: CASSLIAGQHNQPQHF. The CDR3 nucleotides read TGTGCCAGCAGTTTAATAGCTGGACAGCACAATCAGCCCCAGCATTTT. The whole variable domain, remainder taken from reference TRBV28 and TRBJ1-5, is DVKVTQSSRYLVKRTGEKVFLECVQDMDHENMFWYRQDPGLGLRLIYFSYDVKMKEKGDIPEGYSVSREKKERFSLILESASTNQTSMYLCASSLIAGQHNQPQHFGDGTRLSIL.

This sequence joins TRBV3-1 (or the pseudogene TRBV3-2) and TRBJ1-1; maybe TRBD1 (6 bases). Germline V gene sequence: CDR1 LGHDT, CDR2 YNNKEL (reference sequence). The length of the CDR3 is 13 residues. The V end lost 1 base, the J end lost 5 bases, and 8 bases lay between the germline ends. CDR3 sequence reads: CASSQGRGTEAFF. The CDR3 DNA sequence: TGTGCCAGCAGCCAAGGCAGGGGTACTGAAGCTTTCTTT.

V is TRBV18 and J is TRBJ2-7, with 9 bases identical to TRBD1. Germline loops: CDR1 KGHSH, CDR2 LQKENI. V was clipped by 4 bases and J by 0 bases; unmatched bases: 1. This CDR3 contains 14 residues. The CDR3 DNA follows: TGTGCCAGCTCACGGGACAGGGACTCCTACGAGCAGTACTTC. Translating it yields CASSRDRDSYEQYF.

V gene TRBV28 combines with J gene TRBJ1-5; D might be TRBD1 (5 bases). Germline loops: CDR1 MDHEN, CDR2 SYDVKM. Trimming took off 6 bases at V and 0 bases at J, with 12 bases between the two ends. The CDR3 has 15 amino acids. The CDR3 protein is CASSPLGDSNQPQHF. The CDR3 region has the DNA TGTGCCAGCAGCCCCCTGGGGGATAGCAATCAGCCCCAGCATTTT.

The chain is built from TRBV11-2 and TRBJ2-5; D unresolved. This CDR3 is 13 amino acids long. Germline V gene data show CDR1 as SGHAT and CDR2 as FQNNGV. Trimming took off 5 bases at V and 4 bases at J, with 11 bases between the two ends. The CDR3 DNA is TGTGCCAGCAGCCCGGCATATAGAGAGACCCAGTACTTC. Protein sequence: CASSPAYRETQYF.

The chain employs TRBV2 and TRBJ2-2; perhaps TRBD2 as D (6 bases). This CDR3 is 16 amino acids long. Germline V gives CDR1 SNHLY, CDR2 FYNNEI. The ends were cut back, 3 bases at V and 0 bases at J, with 11 bases in the middle. CDR3 in DNA: TGTGCCAGCAGTGATCGGGCGGGATCGAACACCGGGGAGCTGTTTTTT. Protein product: CASSDRAGSNTGELFF.

This clone has a single count. The genes are TRBV30 and TRBJ1-5, with no clear D. The CDR3 is made up of 14 amino acids. Germline loops: CDR1 GTSNPN, CDR2 SVGIG (reference sequence). Between the trimmed V and J ends, which lost 2 bases and 2 bases, there was a span of 10 bases. CDR3 protein: CAWSSGEGNQPQHF. CDR3 sequence (DNA): TGTGCCTGGAGTAGTGGGGAGGGCAATCAGCCCCAGCATTTT.

This rearrangement joins TRBV6-2 or TRBV6-3 to TRBJ1-1; no firm D call. The CDR3 is 16 residues long. Trimming shortened V by 4 bases and J by 0 bases, and 15 bases separated the two germline ends. CDR1 MNHEY and CDR2 SVGEGT come from the germline V gene. CDR3 amino acids: CASSFGRPPMNTEAFF. Here the CDR3 DNA reads TGTGCCAGCAGTTTCGGACGTCCACCCATGAACACTGAAGCTTTCTTT.

The chain recombines TRBV5-6 with TRBJ1-2; D uncertain. This CDR3 has 13 amino acids. V lost 4 bases to trimming and J lost 8 bases, with 15 bases between them. From germline, CDR1 is SGHDT and CDR2 YYEEEE. The CDR3 loop is CASSIARVGGYTF. In DNA, the CDR3 is TGTGCCAGCAGCATCGCCCGGGTCGGGGGCTACACCTTC. Based on the CDR3 plus reference TRBV5-6 and TRBJ1-2, the full variable domain is DAGVTQSPTHLIKTRGQQVTLRCSPKSGHDTVSWYQQALGQGPQFIFQYYEEEERQRGNFPDRFSGHQFPNYSSELNVNALLLGDSALYLCASSIARVGGYTFGSGTRLTVV.

The chain joins TRBV11-2 to TRBJ1-2, with a weak D call TRBD1 (6 bases). From germline, CDR1 is SGHAT and CDR2 FQNNGV. Trimming left V 0 bases short and J 3 bases short, with 8 bases between. This CDR3 is 14 amino acids long. This chain's CDR3 is CASSLDAGDYGYTF. The DNA of the CDR3 is TGTGCCAGCAGCTTAGATGCAGGGGACTATGGCTACACCTTC. Supplemented by reference TRBV11-2 and TRBJ1-2, the full variable domain reads EAGVAQSPRYKIIEKRQSVAFWCNPISGHATLYWYQQILGQGPKLLIQFQNNGVVDDSQLPKDRFSAERLKGVDSTLKIQPAKLEDSAVYLCASSLDAGDYGYTFGSGTRLTVV.

The chain links TRBV5-4 to TRBJ2-1; 7 bases are shared with TRBD2. Germline lookup yields CDR1 SGHNT and CDR2 YYREEE (reference sequence). The CDR3 is made up of 14 amino acids. Trimming at V came to 3 bases and at J to 6 bases, leaving 6 bases not matched to a gene. The CDR3 sequence is CASSSPGGINEQFF. In nucleotides, the CDR3 is TGTGCCAGCAGCTCCCCCGGGGGGATCAATGAGCAGTTCTTC.

The CDR3 is CASSQELVPNEKLFF. DNA for the CDR3: TGTGCCAGCAGCCAAGAATTAGTCCCAAATGAAAAACTGTTTTTT. J is TRBJ1-4 and V is TRBV3-1 (or the pseudogene TRBV3-2); D gene ambiguous. Germline V gene lookup returns CDR1 LGHDT and CDR2 YNNKEL (reference sequence). The CDR3 runs 15 residues. Between the trimmed V and J ends, which lost 0 bases and 5 bases, there was a span of 10 bases.

This clone has more than one count but fewer than ten. J is TRBJ1-6 and V is TRBV4-2; D is undetermined. The CDR3 sequence is 16 residues long. The V end was cut by 0 bases, the J end by 5 bases, with 11 bases between. Germline CDR1 is LGHNA and CDR2 is YNFKEQ. Written as DNA, the CDR3 is TGTGCCAGCAGCCAAGATACGCCAGCAGATAATTCACCCCTCCACTTT. Protein: CASSQDTPADNSPLHF.